Listed below are T cell receptor beta chains from one sample, sequenced in a study of beta chain features in type 1 diabetes. Profiled with immunoSEQ multiplex PCR; TCRdb holds only in-frame clones, not every one. The table records 280,000 or so clones, 15% of them present only once. The source material was naive CD4+ T cells from blood. The receptors stem from a man aged 18 to 29 with type 1 diabetes. Each CDR3 is given without its conserved first and last residue.

j_call v_call cdr3_aa
TRBJ2-3 TRBV10-3 AISESSPGTDTQY
TRBJ2-1 TRBV6-5 ASSYTSGSYNEQF
TRBJ2-7 TRBV5-1 ASSSGLAVFSYEQY
TRBJ2-7 TRBV28 ASSSPGAGYYEQY
TRBJ1-2 TRBV5-4 ASSLNGGRVGMDYGYT
TRBJ2-5 TRBV10-1 ARGQGGMQETQY
TRBJ1-1 TRBV29-1 SVALLDSNTEAF
TRBJ1-1 TRBV6-6 ASTSDMNTEAF
TRBJ2-7 TRBV5-1 ASSLAGGPSYEQY
TRBJ1-1 TRBV18 ASSPPWTGGNTEAF
TRBJ1-1 TRBV29-1 SVGPGLGTEAF
TRBJ1-2 TRBV7-9 ASSSRTQGDGYT
TRBJ2-7 TRBV29-1 SVQDWSSYEQY
TRBJ2-1 TRBV30 AWRAVAGRRQF